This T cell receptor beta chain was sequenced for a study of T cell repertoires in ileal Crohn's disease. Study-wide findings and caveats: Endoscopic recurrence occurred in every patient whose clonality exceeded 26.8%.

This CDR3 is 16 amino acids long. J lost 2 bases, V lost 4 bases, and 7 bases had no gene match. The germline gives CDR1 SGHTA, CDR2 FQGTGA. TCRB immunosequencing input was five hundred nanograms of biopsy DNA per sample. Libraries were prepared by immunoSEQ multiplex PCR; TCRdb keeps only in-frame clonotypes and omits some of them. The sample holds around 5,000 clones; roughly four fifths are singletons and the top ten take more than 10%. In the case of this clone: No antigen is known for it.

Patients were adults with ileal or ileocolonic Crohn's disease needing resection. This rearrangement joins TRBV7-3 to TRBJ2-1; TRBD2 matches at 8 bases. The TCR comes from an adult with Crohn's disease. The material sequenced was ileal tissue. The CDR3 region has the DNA TGTGCCAGCAGCTCCTACGGGGGGGCTACCTACAATGAGCAGTTCTTC. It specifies CASSSYGGATYNEQFF.